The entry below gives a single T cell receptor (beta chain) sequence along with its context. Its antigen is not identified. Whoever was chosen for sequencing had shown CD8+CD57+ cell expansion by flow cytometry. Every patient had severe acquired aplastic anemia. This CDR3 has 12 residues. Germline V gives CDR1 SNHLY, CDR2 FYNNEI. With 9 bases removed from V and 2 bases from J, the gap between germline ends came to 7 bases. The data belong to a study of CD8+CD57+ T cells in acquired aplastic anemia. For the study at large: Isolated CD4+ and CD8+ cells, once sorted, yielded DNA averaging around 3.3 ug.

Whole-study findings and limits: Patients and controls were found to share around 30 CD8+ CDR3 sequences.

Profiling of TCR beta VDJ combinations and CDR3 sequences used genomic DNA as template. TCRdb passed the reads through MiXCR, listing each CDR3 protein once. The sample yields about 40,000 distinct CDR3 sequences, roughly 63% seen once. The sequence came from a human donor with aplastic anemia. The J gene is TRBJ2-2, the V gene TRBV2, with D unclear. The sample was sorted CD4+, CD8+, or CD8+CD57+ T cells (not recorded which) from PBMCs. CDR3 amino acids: CARGDNTGELFF. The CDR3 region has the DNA TGTGCCAGAGGCGACAACACCGGGGAGCTGTTTTTT.